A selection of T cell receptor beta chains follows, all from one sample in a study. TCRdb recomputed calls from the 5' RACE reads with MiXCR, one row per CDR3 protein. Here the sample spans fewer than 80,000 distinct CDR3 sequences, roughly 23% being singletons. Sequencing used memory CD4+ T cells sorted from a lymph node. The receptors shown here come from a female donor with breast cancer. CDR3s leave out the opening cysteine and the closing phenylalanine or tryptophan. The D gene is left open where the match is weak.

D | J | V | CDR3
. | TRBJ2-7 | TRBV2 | ASSARGGSYEQY
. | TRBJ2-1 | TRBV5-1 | ASRGVYNEQF
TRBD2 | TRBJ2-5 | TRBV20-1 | SALRGAETQY
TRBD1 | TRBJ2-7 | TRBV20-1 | SAPDRSSYEQY
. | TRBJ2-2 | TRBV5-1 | ASSSQSTGELF
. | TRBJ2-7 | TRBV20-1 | SAPLAGDIYEQY
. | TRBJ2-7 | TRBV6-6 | ASSPGGGGYEQY
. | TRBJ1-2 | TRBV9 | ASSPSDSYGYT
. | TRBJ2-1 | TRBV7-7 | ASSLSHLGEQF
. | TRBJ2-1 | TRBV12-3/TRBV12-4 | ASSLSQFREQF
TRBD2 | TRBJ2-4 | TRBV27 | ASSSYSGLAKNIQY
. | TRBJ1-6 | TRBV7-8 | ASSSGASGGNPRSPLH
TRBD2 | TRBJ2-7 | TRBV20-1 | SAIPSGRAYEQY
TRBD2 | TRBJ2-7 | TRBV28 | ASSSYSGTSGTYEQY
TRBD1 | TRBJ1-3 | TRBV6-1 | ASSETGTGLRGNTIY
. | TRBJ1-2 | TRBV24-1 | AASDSGTNYGYT
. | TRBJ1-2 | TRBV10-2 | ASMRDDYGYT
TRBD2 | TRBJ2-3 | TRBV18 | ASSPGEGDTQY
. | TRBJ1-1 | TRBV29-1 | SVEGQMATEAF
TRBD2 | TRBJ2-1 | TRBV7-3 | ASSAGLAGVSEQF
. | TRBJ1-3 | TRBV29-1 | SVVGAFSGNTIY
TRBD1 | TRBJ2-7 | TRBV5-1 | ASSLGPTGGTYEQY
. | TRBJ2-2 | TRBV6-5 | ASREGTGELF
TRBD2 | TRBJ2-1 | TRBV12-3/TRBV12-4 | ATAGLAVNEQF
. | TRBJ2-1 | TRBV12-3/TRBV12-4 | ASSFESAGEQF
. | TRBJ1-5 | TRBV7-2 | ASSLRTDSNQPQH